This is a list of T cell receptor beta chains from one sample in a study of memory CD4+ T cells and cytomegalovirus serostatus. Profiled with immunoSEQ multiplex PCR; TCRdb holds only in-frame clones, not every one. In the table there are about 75,000 clones, around 80% of which are singletons. The sequencing input was memory CD4+ T cells from blood. These receptors all come from an adult in good health and CMV-seropositive. The CDR3 runs from the conserved cysteine through the conserved F or W. Fields, in order: D gene, CDR3 length, V gene, clone size, J gene, CDR3 DNA, CDR3 protein. The D gene is left open where the match is weak. Rows may omit the clone size; those that give it use once, few, many or a size class.

D gene: TRBD1; CDR3 length: 19; V gene: TRBV9; clone size: .; J gene: TRBJ1-2; CDR3 DNA: TGTGCCAGCAGCGCAGGAGGTCGGACAGGGGGCTTGGGCGACTATGGCTACACCTTC; CDR3 protein: CASSAGGRTGGLGDYGYTF
D gene: .; CDR3 length: 12; V gene: TRBV9; clone size: .; J gene: TRBJ1-1; CDR3 DNA: TGTGCCAGCAGCAGGGCGGGAACTGAAGCTTTCTTT; CDR3 protein: CASSRAGTEAFF
D gene: .; CDR3 length: 14; V gene: TRBV2; clone size: .; J gene: TRBJ1-2; CDR3 DNA: TGTGCCAGCAGTGATGCGGGGTGGTACTATGGCTACACCTTC; CDR3 protein: CASSDAGWYYGYTF
D gene: TRBD1; CDR3 length: 13; V gene: TRBV19; clone size: .; J gene: TRBJ1-1; CDR3 DNA: TGTGCCAGTAGTCTGAGGACAGGGGTAGAAGCTTTCTTT; CDR3 protein: CASSLRTGVEAFF
D gene: TRBD1; CDR3 length: 16; V gene: TRBV5-1; clone size: .; J gene: TRBJ1-2; CDR3 DNA: TGCGCCAGCAGCTTGGAGGGGGCCAGCGAGAGGTTGGGCTACACCTTC; CDR3 protein: CASSLEGASERLGYTF
D gene: TRBD1; CDR3 length: 13; V gene: TRBV2; clone size: .; J gene: TRBJ1-2; CDR3 DNA: TGTGCCAGCAGGGGTGACAGGGCCCATGGCTACACCTTC; CDR3 protein: CASRGDRAHGYTF
D gene: TRBD1; CDR3 length: 16; V gene: TRBV7-9; clone size: few; J gene: TRBJ2-1; CDR3 DNA: TGTGCCAGCAGCTTAGGACACAGGGGGTATAAGGATGAGCAGTTCTTC; CDR3 protein: CASSLGHRGYKDEQFF
D gene: .; CDR3 length: 14; V gene: TRBV13; clone size: .; J gene: TRBJ1-3; CDR3 DNA: TGTGCCAGCAGCCCGATTCTCTCTGGAAACACCATATATTTT; CDR3 protein: CASSPILSGNTIYF
D gene: TRBD2; CDR3 length: 13; V gene: TRBV29-1; clone size: .; J gene: TRBJ2-3; CDR3 DNA: TGCAGCGTTATTACGGGAGGGCAAGATACGCAGTATTTT; CDR3 protein: CSVITGGQDTQYF
D gene: .; CDR3 length: 14; V gene: TRBV5-1; clone size: .; J gene: TRBJ2-5; CDR3 DNA: TGCGCCAGCAGCTTGGGAGGAAGGGGGGAGACCCAGTACTTC; CDR3 protein: CASSLGGRGETQYF
D gene: .; CDR3 length: 16; V gene: TRBV11-3; clone size: .; J gene: TRBJ1-1; CDR3 DNA: TGTGCCAGCAGCTTAGCCCTACCGGGGGAATTTACTGAAGCTTTCTTT; CDR3 protein: CASSLALPGEFTEAFF
D gene: .; CDR3 length: 16; V gene: TRBV15; clone size: .; J gene: TRBJ1-3; CDR3 DNA: TGTGCCACCAGCAGAGATCTCCCGGACGCAGGAAACACCATATATTTT; CDR3 protein: CATSRDLPDAGNTIYF
D gene: .; CDR3 length: 14; V gene: TRBV7-2; clone size: few; J gene: TRBJ1-1; CDR3 DNA: TGTGCCAGCAGCTTAGCAGTCGAGGGATCCTATGCTTTCTTT; CDR3 protein: CASSLAVEGSYAFF
D gene: .; CDR3 length: 14; V gene: TRBV10-3; clone size: .; J gene: TRBJ1-5; CDR3 DNA: TGTGCCACAGAACAGGGATCCCAGGTAGGACCCCAGCATTTT; CDR3 protein: CATEQGSQVGPQHF
D gene: .; CDR3 length: 10; V gene: TRBV11-2; clone size: .; J gene: TRBJ2-5; CDR3 DNA: TGTGCCAGCAGCTTAGAGACCCAGTACTTC; CDR3 protein: CASSLETQYF
D gene: TRBD1; CDR3 length: 16; V gene: TRBV28; clone size: .; J gene: TRBJ2-4; CDR3 DNA: TGTGCCAGCAGTCCGGCCCCAGGGGGCGGTCGAGGCATTCAGTACTTC; CDR3 protein: CASSPAPGGGRGIQYF
D gene: .; CDR3 length: 11; V gene: TRBV29-1; clone size: .; J gene: TRBJ1-4; CDR3 DNA: TGCAGCGCACAGACTAATGAAAAACTGTTTTTT; CDR3 protein: CSAQTNEKLFF
D gene: .; CDR3 length: 14; V gene: TRBV5-4; clone size: .; J gene: TRBJ1-3; CDR3 DNA: TGTGCCAGCAGCTTGGGGGGGTCCGGAAACACCATATATTTT; CDR3 protein: CASSLGGSGNTIYF
D gene: .; CDR3 length: 12; V gene: TRBV12-5; clone size: .; J gene: TRBJ2-5; CDR3 DNA: TGTGCTAGTGGAAGGGACCGAGAGACCCAGTACTTC; CDR3 protein: CASGRDRETQYF
D gene: .; CDR3 length: 14; V gene: TRBV9; clone size: few; J gene: TRBJ2-3; CDR3 DNA: TGTGCCAGCAGCGTAGCAGCGGGCACAGATACGCAGTATTTT; CDR3 protein: CASSVAAGTDTQYF
D gene: .; CDR3 length: 14; V gene: TRBV7-2; clone size: .; J gene: TRBJ2-5; CDR3 DNA: TGTGCCAGCACCCCGGTCGGGGTGGGGAGGACCCAGTACTTC; CDR3 protein: CASTPVGVGRTQYF
D gene: .; CDR3 length: 17; V gene: TRBV5-1; clone size: .; J gene: TRBJ1-1; CDR3 DNA: TGCGCCAGCAGCTTGGCGACCGCTGGGCAGATCCCCACTGAAGCTTTCTTT; CDR3 protein: CASSLATAGQIPTEAFF
D gene: .; CDR3 length: 14; V gene: TRBV28; clone size: .; J gene: TRBJ2-4; CDR3 DNA: TGTGCCAGCAGTCTGTCCGACAGTGAATACATTCAGTACTTC; CDR3 protein: CASSLSDSEYIQYF
D gene: .; CDR3 length: 14; V gene: TRBV19; clone size: .; J gene: TRBJ2-7; CDR3 DNA: TGTGCCAGTAGTACTCACACAGGAACCTACGAGCAGTACTTC; CDR3 protein: CASSTHTGTYEQYF
D gene: .; CDR3 length: 16; V gene: TRBV7-9; clone size: .; J gene: TRBJ2-2; CDR3 DNA: TGTGCCAGCAACCAACTAGGGGGAGGGGTCACCGGGGAGCTGTTTTTT; CDR3 protein: CASNQLGGGVTGELFF
D gene: .; CDR3 length: 17; V gene: TRBV5-1; clone size: .; J gene: TRBJ1-3; CDR3 DNA: TGCGCCAGCAGCTTGGGCAACGCCTTAAACTCTGGAAACACCATATATTTT; CDR3 protein: CASSLGNALNSGNTIYF
D gene: .; CDR3 length: 14; V gene: TRBV7-2; clone size: .; J gene: TRBJ1-1; CDR3 DNA: TGTGCCAGCAGCTTAAAGGGTCGGGGCACTGAAGCTTTCTTT; CDR3 protein: CASSLKGRGTEAFF
D gene: TRBD2; CDR3 length: 15; V gene: TRBV2; clone size: .; J gene: TRBJ2-6; CDR3 DNA: TGTGCCAGCACTAACCTAGCGGGAGGGGCCAACGTCCTGACTTTC; CDR3 protein: CASTNLAGGANVLTF
D gene: .; CDR3 length: 13; V gene: TRBV7-8; clone size: .; J gene: TRBJ1-1; CDR3 DNA: TGTGCCAGCGGACGGGCGAGAGGGACTGAAGCTTTCTTT; CDR3 protein: CASGRARGTEAFF
D gene: .; CDR3 length: 14; V gene: TRBV18; clone size: .; J gene: TRBJ2-5; CDR3 DNA: TGTGCCAGTACCGGGACCGGGGGCTTCGAGACCCAGTACTTC; CDR3 protein: CASTGTGGFETQYF
D gene: .; CDR3 length: 13; V gene: TRBV29-1; clone size: .; J gene: TRBJ1-1; CDR3 DNA: TGCAGCGCCGGGGCGGCAGACGACACTGAAGCTTTCTTT; CDR3 protein: CSAGAADDTEAFF
D gene: .; CDR3 length: 14; V gene: TRBV19; clone size: .; J gene: TRBJ1-1; CDR3 DNA: TGTGCCAGTAGTATACCAGGGAAGGGCACTGAAGCTTTCTTT; CDR3 protein: CASSIPGKGTEAFF
D gene: .; CDR3 length: 15; V gene: TRBV19; clone size: .; J gene: TRBJ1-3; CDR3 DNA: TGTGCCAGTAGTATGGGCCGGAGCTCTGGAAACACCATATATTTT; CDR3 protein: CASSMGRSSGNTIYF
D gene: .; CDR3 length: 13; V gene: TRBV7-2; clone size: .; J gene: TRBJ2-2; CDR3 DNA: TGTGCCAGCAGGCAAGACCTCACCGGGGAGCTGTTTTTT; CDR3 protein: CASRQDLTGELFF
D gene: .; CDR3 length: 17; V gene: TRBV4-3; clone size: .; J gene: TRBJ2-1; CDR3 DNA: TGCGCCAGCAGCCAAGAAGCTCTCACTAGCTCCTACAATGAGCAGTTCTTC; CDR3 protein: CASSQEALTSSYNEQFF
D gene: .; CDR3 length: 14; V gene: TRBV7-2; clone size: .; J gene: TRBJ1-5; CDR3 DNA: TGTGCCAGCAGACCCGTGGGGGGGATTCAGCCCCAGCATTTT; CDR3 protein: CASRPVGGIQPQHF
D gene: .; CDR3 length: 12; V gene: TRBV2; clone size: .; J gene: TRBJ2-3; CDR3 DNA: TGTGCCAGCAGTGATGGCTGGGATACGCAGTATTTT; CDR3 protein: CASSDGWDTQYF
D gene: TRBD1; CDR3 length: 15; V gene: TRBV5-4; clone size: .; J gene: TRBJ2-5; CDR3 DNA: TGTGCCAGCAGTCCTAAACCGGGACAGGGCTACCGACAGTACTTC; CDR3 protein: CASSPKPGQGYRQYF
D gene: .; CDR3 length: 18; V gene: TRBV19; clone size: .; J gene: TRBJ1-2; CDR3 DNA: TGTGCCAGTAAGACACCACGTCGGGACACCGTTTATAACTATGGCTACACCTTC; CDR3 protein: CASKTPRRDTVYNYGYTF
D gene: .; CDR3 length: 12; V gene: TRBV6-1; clone size: .; J gene: TRBJ1-5; CDR3 DNA: TGTGCCAGCAGTGACGGGGATCAGCCCCAGCATTTT; CDR3 protein: CASSDGDQPQHF
D gene: .; CDR3 length: 13; V gene: TRBV28; clone size: few; J gene: TRBJ1-2; CDR3 DNA: TGTGCCAGCAGTTCCGACGGATCGGGGGGCTACACCTTC; CDR3 protein: CASSSDGSGGYTF
D gene: TRBD1; CDR3 length: 13; V gene: TRBV6-5; clone size: once; J gene: TRBJ2-7; CDR3 DNA: TGTGCCAGCAGCAAAGGACAGGCCTACGAGCAGTACTTC; CDR3 protein: CASSKGQAYEQYF
D gene: .; CDR3 length: 14; V gene: TRBV28; clone size: .; J gene: TRBJ1-4; CDR3 DNA: TGTGCCAGCGGAGGAGGGGGAGCACATGAAAAACTGTTTTTT; CDR3 protein: CASGGGGAHEKLFF
D gene: .; CDR3 length: 14; V gene: TRBV5-4; clone size: .; J gene: TRBJ2-5; CDR3 DNA: TGTGCCAGCAGCTTTTCAGACGGCCAAGAGACCCAGTACTTC; CDR3 protein: CASSFSDGQETQYF
D gene: TRBD1; CDR3 length: 11; V gene: TRBV20-1; clone size: few; J gene: TRBJ1-5; CDR3 DNA: TGCAGTGCTGGACAGGGCCAGCCCCAGCATTTT; CDR3 protein: CSAGQGQPQHF
D gene: TRBD1; CDR3 length: 16; V gene: TRBV7-8; clone size: .; J gene: TRBJ2-5; CDR3 DNA: TGTGCCAGCAGCTTAGGGCTCAGGGGGTACCAAGAGACCCAGTACTTC; CDR3 protein: CASSLGLRGYQETQYF
D gene: .; CDR3 length: 13; V gene: TRBV29-1; clone size: .; J gene: TRBJ1-1; CDR3 DNA: TGCAGCGTTGTAAGGCCGATGAACACTGAAGCTTTCTTT; CDR3 protein: CSVVRPMNTEAFF
D gene: .; CDR3 length: 13; V gene: TRBV4-1; clone size: .; J gene: TRBJ2-5; CDR3 DNA: TGCGCCAGCAGCCAAGCCCTAGTGGAGACCCAGTACTTC; CDR3 protein: CASSQALVETQYF
D gene: .; CDR3 length: 13; V gene: TRBV19; clone size: .; J gene: TRBJ1-5; CDR3 DNA: TGTGCCAGTAGTTGGGGGTCGGATCAGCCCCAGCATTTT; CDR3 protein: CASSWGSDQPQHF